This T cell receptor beta chain was recorded in a study of cytomegalovirus exposure and HLA in healthy donors. Study results and caveats: TRBV6-2, TRBV6-3 and some other V segments were unresolvable in 87-base-pair reads. Association of 16,951 TCR beta sequences with HLA alleles was found at 0.05 false discovery rate in a later analysis.

On this clone: Its antigen is undetermined.

Primers: 60 Vbeta forward and 13 Jbeta reverse. Measured with immunoSEQ multiplex PCR; TCRdb has only the in-frame clones, and not every one. The sample consists of 150,000 or so clones, 76% of them appearing once. In germline, CDR1 is SQVTM, CDR2 ANQGSEA. Trimming cost V 4 bases and J 3 bases, with 17 bases left between them. This CDR3 comprises 15 residues. Donors were nominally healthy when sampled, though unrecorded immune exposures were likely. The sequenced material came from PBMCs. This receptor was obtained from a male donor in good health and CMV-seronegative. This chain uses TRBV29-1 with TRBJ2-3, with D perhaps TRBD1 (5 bases). In DNA, the CDR3 is TGCAGCGTTGGAAGGGGCGGTGGCTCAACAGATACGCAGTATTTT. Residues: CSVGRGGGSTDTQYF.